The 2 T cell receptor beta chains below were found in one sample sequenced in a study of T cell responses to AZD1222 COVID-19 vaccine. Assay: immunoSEQ multiplex PCR; the TCRdb copy retains only in-frame clones and omits some. This sample has about 140,000 clones, with more than 80% found just once. Sequencing used peripheral blood, obtained on day 0 of AZD1222 vaccination. Receptors were obtained from an adult in good health.

The chain recombines TRBV5-4 with TRBJ2-2, with 7 nucleotides matching TRBD1. The CDR3 has 16 residues. V shed 4 bases, J shed 2 bases, and the junction held 8 bases outside the gene matches. The germline V gene encodes CDR1 SGHNT and CDR2 YYREEE (reference sequence). The CDR3 region has the DNA TGTGCCAGCAGCCCCCCCGGGACAGTTAACACCGGGGAGCTGTTTTTT. Translating gives CASSPPGTVNTGELFF. Based on the CDR3 plus reference TRBV5-4 and TRBJ2-2, the full variable domain is ETGVTQSPTHLIKTRGQQVTLRCSSQSGHNTVSWYQQALGQGPQFIFQYYREEENGRGNFPPRFSGLQFPNYSSELNVNALELDDSALYLCASSPPGTVNTGELFFGEGSRLTVL.

The chain couples TRBV27 to TRBJ2-3; the D gene is possibly TRBD2 (7 bases). Germline lookup yields CDR1 MNHEY and CDR2 SMNVEV (reference sequence). V dropped 2 bases and J dropped 0 bases, with 12 bases sitting between them. The CDR3 spans 16 residues. The CDR3 is CASSLRGGLSTDTQYF. The CDR3 DNA sequence: TGTGCCAGCAGTTTAAGGGGGGGCCTTAGCACAGATACGCAGTATTTT.